One and the same sample provided the 15 T cell receptor beta chains below, sequenced in a study of response to subunit inactivated influenza vaccine. TCRdb independently ran MiXCR on the RT-PCR reads; one entry per CDR3 protein. The repertoire includes about 300,000 distinct CDR3 sequences, about a fifth of them detected once, and roughly 10% sits in the top ten. The source material was PBMCs from blood, sampled less than 22 months after vaccination. These receptor sequences come from a man aged 45 to 70 who received an inactivated influenza vaccine.

The chain uses TRBV27 and TRBJ1-5; no clear D. CDR1 MNHEY and CDR2 SMNVEV come from the germline V gene (reference sequence). The V and J ends lost 5 bases and 7 bases respectively, with 12 bases between them. CDR3 length equals 13 residues. For the CDR3, the DNA is TGTGCCAGCAGTATTTCAAGGACCCAGCCCCAGCATTTT. This gives the protein CASSISRTQPQHF.

This clonotype showed up just a few times. The V gene is TRBV4-2, the J gene TRBJ2-3; 13 bases map to TRBD2. V shed 0 bases, J shed 6 bases, and the junction held 9 bases outside the gene matches. The CDR3 covers 18 residues. Germline CDR1 LGHNA, CDR2 YNFKEQ. CDR3 in amino acids: CASSQENGLAGEGDTQYF. CDR3 in DNA: TGTGCCAGCAGCCAAGAAAATGGACTAGCGGGAGAGGGGGATACGCAGTATTTT.

This clonotype was observed at least ten times. Written as DNA, the CDR3 is TGCGCCAGCAGCCGGGACAGGGGTGAAAAACTGTTTTTT. Translation: CASSRDRGEKLFF. The chain links TRBV5-1 to TRBJ1-4, with 10 bases fitting TRBD1. This CDR3 is 13 amino acids long. Trimming cost V 4 bases and J 7 bases; bases outside gene matches: 1. CDR1 is SGHRS and CDR2 is YFSETQ in the germline V gene.

There are a few counts of this clonotype. The chain links TRBV27 to TRBJ2-3; 9 bases map to TRBD2. Germline CDR1 MNHEY, CDR2 SMNVEV (reference sequence). The ends lost 10 bases at V and 0 bases at J; junction bases unmatched: 8. This CDR3 region has 15 residues. CDR3 nucleotide sequence: TGTGCCACCCTCAGCGGGAGGTTCAGCACAGATACGCAGTATTTT. Its translation: CATLSGRFSTDTQYF.

The rearrangement uses TRBV20-1 and TRBJ2-7; the D gene could be TRBD1 or TRBD2 (5 bases each). The CDR3 is 13 amino acids. V lost 0 bases to trimming and J lost 7 bases, with 13 bases between them. The germline CDR1 and CDR2 sequences are DFQATT and SNEGSKA (reference sequence). CDR3 nucleotide sequence: TGCAGTGCTAGAGATCTTCGGGGCCAAGAGCAGTACTTC. This codes for CSARDLRGQEQYF.

This clonotype showed up just a few times. The V gene is TRBV24-1, the J gene TRBJ1-5; D not certain. Germline assignment: CDR1 KGHDR and CDR2 SFDVKD. The CDR3 spans 14 residues. V was trimmed by 5 bases and J by 6 bases, leaving 13 bases between them. The CDR3 DNA sequence: TGTGCCACCAGTGGGTGGGATGTGGTTCAGCCCCAGCATTTT. It codes for CATSGWDVVQPQHF.

On this clonotype itself: This may be a read error, as it is one base from a much larger clone. In this CDR3 the conserved last residue, phenylalanine or tryptophan, is missing, so a read error is likely. The V gene is TRBV29-1, the J gene TRBJ1-1; 7 bases agree with TRBD1. The CDR3 spans 11 residues. Germline V gene sequence: CDR1 SQVTM, CDR2 ANQGSEA. V trimming: 5 bases; J trimming: 4 bases; junction bases outside the gene matches: 1. CDR3 sequence (DNA): TGCAGCGTTCCAGGGGGCACTGAAGCTTTCTCT. Its protein is CSVPGGTEAFS.

This sequence joins TRBV7-9 and TRBJ2-3, with D possibly being TRBD2 (5 bases). The CDR3 is 15 amino acids. Germline lookup yields CDR1 SEHNR and CDR2 FQNEAQ (reference sequence). Trimming took 1 base from V and 3 from J, leaving 11 bases between them. The CDR3 region is CASSLELAVTDTQYF. The CDR3 DNA sequence: TGTGCCAGCAGCTTAGAGCTAGCCGTTACAGATACGCAGTATTTT.

This rearrangement joins TRBV6-1 to TRBJ2-2; the D gene is possibly TRBD1 (6 bases). The CDR3 is made up of 15 amino acids. V was pared by 7 bases and J by 1 base, with 13 bases between. The germline V gene encodes CDR1 MNHNS and CDR2 SASEGT. The CDR3 reads CASTHREMNTGELFF. CDR3 DNA sequence: TGTGCCAGCACCCACAGGGAGATGAACACCGGGGAGCTGTTTTTT.

This clonotype was seen only a few times. This chain links TRBV6-2 or TRBV6-3 with TRBJ2-1; tentatively, D is TRBD2 (6 bases). The V gene lost 0 bases and the J gene lost 5 bases, with 26 bases spanning the gap. Per germline, CDR1 MNHEY and CDR2 SVGEGT. CDR3 length equals 20 residues. The CDR3 region is CASSYSSALFTSGQHNEQFF. CDR3 nucleotides: TGTGCCAGCAGTTACTCCAGCGCCCTGTTTACCAGCGGGCAGCACAATGAGCAGTTCTTC.

V usage is TRBV7-2 and J usage is TRBJ2-5; perhaps TRBD1 as D (6 bases). Germline lookup yields CDR1 SGHTA and CDR2 FQGNSA. The ends were cut back, 5 bases at V and 4 bases at J, with 11 bases in the middle. There are 13 residues in the CDR3. The CDR3 sequence: CASSPKTGETQYF. As DNA, the CDR3 is TGTGCCAGCAGCCCAAAGACAGGAGAGACCCAGTACTTC.

This sequence joins TRBV6-2 or TRBV6-3 and TRBJ2-1; possible D gene TRBD2, 6 bases. From germline, CDR1 is MNHEY and CDR2 SVGEGT. V dropped 1 base and J dropped 5 bases, with 12 bases sitting between them. This CDR3 comprises 15 residues. The CDR3 region is CASSYLGRGNNEQFF. CDR3 nucleotides: TGTGCCAGCAGTTACTTAGGGCGGGGAAACAATGAGCAGTTCTTC.

This chain joins TRBV24-1 and TRBJ2-5; 8 bases are shared with TRBD1. V was pared by 2 bases and J by 3 bases, with 7 bases of the junction left unmatched. In germline, CDR1 is KGHDR, CDR2 SFDVKD. The CDR3 runs 16 residues. Here the CDR3 reads CATSDSIPGQEETQYF. The CDR3 bases are TGTGCCACCAGTGATTCGATACCGGGACAGGAAGAGACCCAGTACTTC.

This chain links TRBV12-3 or TRBV12-4 with TRBJ2-7, with D perhaps assigned TRBD1 or TRBD2 (7 bases each). This CDR3 contains 16 residues. V lost 5 bases, J lost 0 bases, and 17 bases lay in between. CDR3 in amino acids: CASSRTQGGVSYEQYF. The CDR3 coding sequence is TGTGCCAGCAGTAGGACCCAGGGGGGGGTCTCCTACGAGCAGTACTTC.

The chain employs TRBV3-1 and TRBJ2-7, with D possibly TRBD1 on 6 matching bases. The CDR3 sequence is 15 residues long. Germline-derived CDR1 and CDR2 are LGHDT and YNNKEL (reference sequence). V lost 3 bases, J lost 4 bases, and 16 bases lay in between. Here the CDR3 reads CASSHRAMGAYEQYF. The CDR3 DNA follows: TGTGCCAGCAGCCACCGGGCCATGGGGGCTTACGAGCAGTACTTC.